Each of the 20 T cell receptor beta chains below was sequenced from the same sample in a study of blood T cells in healthy people across ages. Alongside a J-beta primer mix, a sample-barcoded 5' primer served in a second PCR lasting roughly 6 to 11 cycles. TCRdb fed the 5' RACE reads into MiXCR, producing one record per CDR3 protein. The repertoire holds approximately 1,700,000 distinct CDR3 sequences, with around 40% as singletons. Sequencing was performed on blood. Receptors originate from a human donor in good health.

This clonotype has just a few counts. This rearrangement joins TRBV27 to TRBJ1-2, with a tentative D call TRBD1 (5 bases). V dropped 3 bases and J dropped 6 bases, with 14 bases sitting between them. The CDR3 runs 14 residues. In germline, CDR1 is MNHEY, CDR2 SMNVEV (reference sequence). Here the CDR3 reads CASSFGTGTNGYTF. CDR3 coding DNA: TGTGCCAGCAGTTTCGGGACCGGTACGAATGGCTACACCTTC.

This sequence joins TRBV12-3 or TRBV12-4 and TRBJ1-4; tentative D call: TRBD1 (5 bases). Trimming shortened V by 7 bases and J by 3 bases, and 12 bases separated the two germline ends. The CDR3 contains 14 residues. CDR3: CASTEGFANEKLFF. The CDR3, as DNA: TGTGCCAGCACCGAGGGGTTCGCTAATGAAAAACTGTTTTTT.

As to this clonotype: Relative to the germline gene, one junction end is altered; a read error may explain this. The CDR3 spells CTTSRDAPTLSSYEQYF. DNA of the CDR3: TGTACCACCAGCAGAGATGCCCCCACACTGAGCTCCTACGAGCAGTACTTC. The V gene is TRBV15, the J gene TRBJ2-7; no firm D call. This CDR3 has 17 amino acids. Germline V CDR1 and CDR2: LNHNV, YYDKDF (reference sequence).

The chain links TRBV29-1 to TRBJ1-2; D is undetermined. The ends were cut back, 7 bases at V and 0 bases at J, with 6 bases in the middle. The CDR3 length is 11 residues. Germline-derived CDR1 and CDR2 are SQVTM and ANQGSEA. The DNA of the CDR3 is TGCAGCGCGGAAGCTAACTATGGCTACACCTTC. Translation gives CSAEANYGYTF.

In this sample, this clonotype turned up a few times. V and J are TRBV18 and TRBJ2-7, with D perhaps assigned TRBD1 or TRBD2 (5 bases each). Trimming left V 3 bases short and J 5 bases short, with 11 bases between. The CDR3 covers 13 residues. Germline V gene lookup returns CDR1 KGHSH and CDR2 LQKENI. In nucleotides, the CDR3 is TGTGCCAGCTCACCTACCAGGGACCACGAGCAGTACTTC. Its translation: CASSPTRDHEQYF.

The chain employs TRBV15 and TRBJ2-7; D might be TRBD2 (6 bases). CDR3 length equals 14 residues. V lost 0 bases to trimming and J lost 7 bases, with 13 bases between them. Per the germline V gene, CDR1 is LNHNV and CDR2 is YYDKDF (reference sequence). The CDR3 region is CATSRDLAAGEQYF. The CDR3 DNA sequence: TGTGCCACCAGCAGAGATTTGGCGGCGGGGGAGCAGTACTTC.

This chain joins TRBV27 and TRBJ2-1; maybe TRBD2 (6 bases). V gave up 4 bases and J gave up 5 bases, with 12 bases separating them. The germline gives CDR1 MNHEY, CDR2 SMNVEV (reference sequence). This CDR3 is 14 amino acids long. This chain's CDR3 is CASSSGGSNNEQFF. CDR3 DNA: TGTGCCAGCAGTTCCGGGGGTTCCAACAATGAGCAGTTCTTC.

This clonotype was detected only a few times. The chain links TRBV4-2 to TRBJ2-1, with unresolved D. Trimming took off 4 bases at V and 6 bases at J, with 13 bases between the two ends. Germline CDR1 is LGHNA and CDR2 is YNFKEQ. The CDR3 spans 14 residues. This CDR3 is CASSPLTKFNEQFF. As DNA, the CDR3 is TGTGCCAGCAGCCCCCTGACAAAATTCAATGAGCAGTTCTTC.

V is TRBV29-1 and J is TRBJ2-7, with D perhaps given as TRBD1 or TRBD2 (6 bases each). The CDR3 loop spans 17 amino acids. Per germline, CDR1 SQVTM and CDR2 ANQGSEA. V lost 4 bases and J lost 3, with 25 bases in between. The CDR3 reads CSVGWDGGPGGYYEQYF. CDR3 DNA: TGCAGCGTTGGTTGGGACGGAGGCCCCGGGGGCTACTACGAGCAGTACTTC.

The genes are TRBV7-2 and TRBJ1-6; no reliable D call. CDR3 length equals 12 residues. The germline CDR1 and CDR2 sequences are SGHTA and FQGNSA. Trimming took off 7 bases at V and 6 bases at J, with 7 bases between the two ends. CDR3 nucleotide sequence: TGTGCCAGCACCGTTAGTAATTCACCCCTCCACTTT. Protein: CASTVSNSPLHF.

This chain links TRBV5-6 with TRBJ2-5; D gene ambiguous. The germline gives CDR1 SGHDT, CDR2 YYEEEE. Trimming took off 0 bases at V and 1 base at J, with 16 bases between the two ends. The CDR3 is made up of 17 amino acids. CDR3 DNA: TGTGCCAGCAGCTTGGACGGGTCTTCAACCCGCCAAGAGACCCAGTACTTC. Translating gives CASSLDGSSTRQETQYF.

V and J are TRBV7-2 and TRBJ2-7, with D tentatively TRBD1 (5 bases). Germline loops: CDR1 SGHTA, CDR2 FQGNSA. Trimming left V 3 bases short and J 2 bases short, with 14 bases between. This CDR3 has 15 amino acids. CDR3 residues: CASSFARQLTYEQYF. As DNA, the CDR3 is TGTGCCAGCAGCTTTGCTAGACAGCTTACCTACGAGCAGTACTTC.

This clonotype was seen a few times. V and J are TRBV3-1 and TRBJ2-1; TRBD2 is a possible D gene (5 bases). Germline assignment: CDR1 LGHDT and CDR2 YNNKEL (reference sequence). V was shortened by 2 bases and J by 10 bases, with 18 bases between the two germline ends. This CDR3 region has 15 residues. The CDR3: CASSQRAGGFGEQFF. The CDR3 bases are TGTGCCAGCAGCCAAAGGGCAGGAGGCTTCGGGGAGCAGTTCTTC.

This clonotype has only a few counts. This chain uses TRBV7-6 with TRBJ1-6, with D perhaps matching TRBD1 (6 bases). V was pared by 4 bases and J by 7 bases, with 14 bases between. CDR3 length: 15 residues. The germline V gene encodes CDR1 SGHVS and CDR2 FNYEAQ. Here the CDR3 DNA reads TGTGCCAGCAGCTCTCTTGAAGGGGGAAATTCACCCCTCCACTTT. Translation: CASSSLEGGNSPLHF.

For the CDR3, the DNA is TGTGCCACCAGTGATTTCGTGTGGGACTATGGCTACACCTTC. Protein sequence: CATSDFVWDYGYTF. The rearrangement uses TRBV24-1 and TRBJ1-2; D call uncertain. Germline lookup yields CDR1 KGHDR and CDR2 SFDVKD. The V gene lost 1 base and the J gene lost 3 bases, with 8 bases spanning the gap. The CDR3 covers 14 residues.

This clonotype came up a few times. The rearrangement links TRBV5-1 to TRBJ2-7, with 10 bases fitting TRBD1. CDR1 and CDR2 (germline): SGHRS, YFSETQ. The CDR3 contains 15 residues. J lost 3 bases, V lost 2 bases, and 5 bases had no gene match. The chain's CDR3 is CASSFGRDRGYEQYF. CDR3 sequence (DNA): TGCGCCAGCAGCTTCGGACGGGACAGGGGCTACGAGCAGTACTTC.

This chain connects TRBV4-3 to TRBJ2-7, with TRBD2 as a possible D gene (5 bases). V lost 2 bases to trimming and J lost 11 bases, with 19 bases between them. This CDR3 contains 14 residues. Germline V gives CDR1 LGHNA, CDR2 YSLEER. Written as DNA, the CDR3 is TGCGCCAGCAGCCAAAGGGCCCAAAGGTTCGGGGAGTACTTC. Its translation: CASSQRAQRFGEYF.

A word on this clonotype: Compared with germline, one end of the junction differs, possibly owing to a read error. The rearrangement joins TRBV20-1 to TRBJ2-1; the match to TRBD1 covers 7 bases. CDR3 length: 14 amino acids. Germline lookup yields CDR1 DFQATT and CDR2 SNEGSKA (reference sequence). CDR3 protein: CSAKRQGLHNGQFF. CDR3 nucleotide sequence: TGCAGTGCAAAGAGACAGGGCCTGCACAATGGGCAGTTCTTC.

V usage is TRBV20-1 and J usage is TRBJ2-1, with D possibly matching TRBD2 (7 bases). From germline, CDR1 is DFQATT and CDR2 SNEGSKA (reference sequence). This CDR3 is built from 14 residues. Deletions cut 6 bases from V and 8 bases from J, with 20 bases between. In nucleotides, the CDR3 is TGCAGTGCCAAGACGGGTGGGGGGGCATATGAGCAGTTCTTC. Its protein product is CSAKTGGGAYEQFF.

Only a few counts were recorded for this clonotype. A much larger clone is a single base away; this may be a read error. CDR3 sequence (DNA): TGTGCCTGCAGCTTTAATGAAAAACTGTTTTTT. Translation: CACSFNEKLFF. The chain joins TRBV7-6 to TRBJ1-4; D call uncertain. Looked up from germline, CDR1 is SGHVS and CDR2 is FNYEAQ. This CDR3 region has 11 residues.